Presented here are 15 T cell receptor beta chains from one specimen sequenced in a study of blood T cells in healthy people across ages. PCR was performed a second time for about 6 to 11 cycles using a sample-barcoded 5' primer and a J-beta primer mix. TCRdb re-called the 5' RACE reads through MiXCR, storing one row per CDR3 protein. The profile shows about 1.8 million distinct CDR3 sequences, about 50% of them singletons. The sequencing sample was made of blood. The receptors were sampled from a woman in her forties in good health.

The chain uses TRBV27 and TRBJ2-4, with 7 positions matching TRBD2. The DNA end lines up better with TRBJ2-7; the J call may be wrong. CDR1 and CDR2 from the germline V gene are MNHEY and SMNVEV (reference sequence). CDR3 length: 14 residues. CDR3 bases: TGTGCCAGCAGTTCGGCGGGGGTTCCCAACGAGCAGTACTTC. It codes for CASSSAGVPNEQYF.

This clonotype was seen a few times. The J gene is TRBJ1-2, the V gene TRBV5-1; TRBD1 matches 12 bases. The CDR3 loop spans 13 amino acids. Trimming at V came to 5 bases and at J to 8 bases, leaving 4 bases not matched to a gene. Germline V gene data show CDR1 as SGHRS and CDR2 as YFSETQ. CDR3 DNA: TGCGCCAGCAGGGGACAGGGGGCTGAAGGCTACACCTTC. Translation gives CASRGQGAEGYTF.

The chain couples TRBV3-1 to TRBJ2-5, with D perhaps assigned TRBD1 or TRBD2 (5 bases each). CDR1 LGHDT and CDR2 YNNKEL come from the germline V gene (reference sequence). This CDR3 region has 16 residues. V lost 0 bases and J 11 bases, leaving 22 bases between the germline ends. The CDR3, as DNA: TGTGCCAGCAGCCAAGATACGGGACGGAACTACAATGAGCAGTACTTC. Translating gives CASSQDTGRNYNEQYF.

CDR3 in amino acids: CASSLAATGNTDTQYF. Here the CDR3 DNA reads TGTGCCAGCAGCTTAGCGGCGACAGGGAACACAGATACGCAGTATTTT. V is TRBV7-2 and J is TRBJ2-3; TRBD1 agrees at 7 bases. The CDR3 is 16 residues long. Per germline, CDR1 SGHTA and CDR2 FQGNSA. The V and J ends lost 0 bases and 2 bases, in that order; junction bases with no gene match: 5.

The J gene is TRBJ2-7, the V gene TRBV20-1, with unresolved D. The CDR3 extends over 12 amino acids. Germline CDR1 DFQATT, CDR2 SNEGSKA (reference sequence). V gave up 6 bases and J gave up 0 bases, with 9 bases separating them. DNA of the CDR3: TGCAGTGCCAGACAACCCTCCTACGAGCAGTACTTC. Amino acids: CSARQPSYEQYF.

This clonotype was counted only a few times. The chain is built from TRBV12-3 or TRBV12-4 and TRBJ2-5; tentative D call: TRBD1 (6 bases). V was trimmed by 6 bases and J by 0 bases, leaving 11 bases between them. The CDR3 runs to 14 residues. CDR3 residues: CASRAGAYQETQYF. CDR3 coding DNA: TGTGCCAGCAGGGCAGGGGCATACCAAGAGACCCAGTACTTC.

CDR3 coding DNA: TGTGCCAGCAGCGCCTACGGGACGGCTTACAATGAGCAGTTCTTC. Protein: CASSAYGTAYNEQFF. The chain uses TRBV9 and TRBJ2-1, with D perhaps matching TRBD1 or TRBD2 (5 bases each). The CDR3 covers 15 residues. The V gene lost 3 bases and the J gene lost 4 bases, with 14 bases spanning the gap. Looked up from germline, CDR1 is SGDLS and CDR2 is YYNGEE.

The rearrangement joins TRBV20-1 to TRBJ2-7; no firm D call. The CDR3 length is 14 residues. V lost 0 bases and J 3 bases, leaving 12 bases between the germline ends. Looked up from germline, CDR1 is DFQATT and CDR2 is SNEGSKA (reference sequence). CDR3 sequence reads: CSARDGGTDYEQYF. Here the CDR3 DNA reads TGCAGTGCTAGAGATGGTGGTACGGACTACGAGCAGTACTTC.

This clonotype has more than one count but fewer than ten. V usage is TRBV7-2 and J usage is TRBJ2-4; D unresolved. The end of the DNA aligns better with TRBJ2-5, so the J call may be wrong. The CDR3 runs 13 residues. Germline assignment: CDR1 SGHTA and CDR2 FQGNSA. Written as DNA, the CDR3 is TGTGCCAGCAGCTTAGAGGCATCTGAGACCCAGTACTTC. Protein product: CASSLEASETQYF.

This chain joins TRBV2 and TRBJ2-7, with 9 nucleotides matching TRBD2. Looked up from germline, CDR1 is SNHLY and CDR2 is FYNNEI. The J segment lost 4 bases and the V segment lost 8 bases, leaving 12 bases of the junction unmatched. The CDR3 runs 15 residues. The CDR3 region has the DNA TGTGCCAGCGGGTCCGAGCGGGGGGAGCCGTACGAGCAGTACTTC. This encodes CASGSERGEPYEQYF.

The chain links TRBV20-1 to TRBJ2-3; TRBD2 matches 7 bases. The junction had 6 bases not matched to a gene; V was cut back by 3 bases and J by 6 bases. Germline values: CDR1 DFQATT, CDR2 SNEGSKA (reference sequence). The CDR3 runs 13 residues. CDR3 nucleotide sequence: TGCAGTGCTAGCCCCGGGGGGAGGGATACGCAGTATTTT. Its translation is CSASPGGRDTQYF.

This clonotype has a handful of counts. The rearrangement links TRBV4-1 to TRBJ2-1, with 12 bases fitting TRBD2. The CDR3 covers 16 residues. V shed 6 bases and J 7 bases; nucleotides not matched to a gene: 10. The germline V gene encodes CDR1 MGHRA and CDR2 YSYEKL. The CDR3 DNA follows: TGCGCCAGCAGTTCTACCGGACTAGCGGGGCGTAATGAGCAGTTCTTC. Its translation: CASSSTGLAGRNEQFF.

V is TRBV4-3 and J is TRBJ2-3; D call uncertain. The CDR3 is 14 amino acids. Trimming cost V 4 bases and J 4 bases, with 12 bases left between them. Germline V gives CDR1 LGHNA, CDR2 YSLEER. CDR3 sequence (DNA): TGCGCCAGCAGCCCCGCCCGTTTCGCAGATACGCAGTATTTT. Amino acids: CASSPARFADTQYF.

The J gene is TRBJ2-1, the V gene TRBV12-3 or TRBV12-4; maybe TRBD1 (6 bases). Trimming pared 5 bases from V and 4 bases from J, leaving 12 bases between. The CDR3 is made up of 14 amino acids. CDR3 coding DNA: TGTGCCAGCAGTCAACTACAGGGATACAATGAGCAGTTCTTC. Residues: CASSQLQGYNEQFF.

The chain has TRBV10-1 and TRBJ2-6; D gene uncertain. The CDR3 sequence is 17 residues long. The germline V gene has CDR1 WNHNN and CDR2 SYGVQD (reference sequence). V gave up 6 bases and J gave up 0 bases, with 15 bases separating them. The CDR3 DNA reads TGCGCCAGCAGAGGACCCAGAACCGACTCTGGGGCCAACGTCCTGACTTTC. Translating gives CASRGPRTDSGANVLTF.